Each of the 16 T cell receptor beta chains below was sequenced from the same sample in a study of CD8 T cells in ankylosing spondylitis. Study-level findings and limits: What appeared characteristic of ankylosing spondylitis blood was a TCR beta motif of fewer than ten highly homologous variants.

TCRdb re-called the 5' RACE reads through MiXCR, storing one row per CDR3 protein. The sample records roughly 700,000 distinct CDR3 sequences, roughly 19% being singletons. Their antigens are not known. Sequencing input: blood, either unsorted or a sorted T cell fraction (not recorded which). All receptors come from a male donor with ankylosing spondylitis.

In this sample, this clonotype turned up a few times. The CDR3 reads CASSQVEGSRAEQYF. The CDR3 region has the DNA TGTGCCAGCAGCCAAGTGGAGGGATCTAGGGCCGAGCAGTACTTC. The chain recombines TRBV4-2 with TRBJ2-7; TRBD2 is a possible D gene (6 bases). Deletions cut 1 base from V and 6 bases from J, with 16 bases between. Germline V CDR1 and CDR2: LGHNA, YNFKEQ. The CDR3 runs to 15 residues.

This clonotype was observed a handful of times. V is TRBV20-1 and J is TRBJ2-1; 8 nucleotides agree with TRBD2. Germline V CDR1 and CDR2: DFQATT, SNEGSKA (reference sequence). V dropped 0 bases and J dropped 6; count of bases not matched to a gene: 1. This CDR3 is built from 13 residues. The CDR3 region is CSARDGTSNEQFF. As DNA, the CDR3 is TGCAGTGCTAGAGATGGGACTAGCAATGAGCAGTTCTTC.

The V gene is TRBV11-2, the J gene TRBJ2-2; 12 positions agree with TRBD2. V shed 2 bases, J shed 4 bases, and the junction held 11 bases outside the gene matches. The CDR3 is 19 amino acids. Germline CDR1 is SGHAT and CDR2 is FQNNGV. The CDR3 DNA sequence: TGTGCCAGCAGCTTAAGGCGGTCTAGCGGGGGGGCGGGCACCGGGGAGCTGTTTTTT. Protein: CASSLRRSSGGAGTGELFF.

There are a few counts of this clonotype. This chain uses TRBV20-1 with TRBJ1-2; the D gene is possibly TRBD1 (6 bases). The CDR3 covers 15 residues. CDR1 is DFQATT, CDR2 SNEGSKA, per germline (reference sequence). The V end lost 0 bases, the J end lost 3 bases, and 14 bases lay between the germline ends. The CDR3 DNA reads TGCAGTGCTAGAGATTGGGGGCAGAGCCACTATGGCTACACCTTC. Amino acids: CSARDWGQSHYGYTF.

This clonotype was found many times. This CDR3 is CASSDGPRYEQYF. CDR3 nucleotide sequence: TGTGCCAGCAGTGATGGGCCCCGCTACGAGCAGTACTTC. The J gene is TRBJ2-7, the V gene TRBV25-1; D gene ambiguous. Germline V gene lookup returns CDR1 MGHDK and CDR2 SYGVNS. Trimming shortened V by 3 bases and J by 3 bases, and 9 bases separated the two germline ends. This CDR3 contains 13 residues.

V is TRBV27 and J is TRBJ2-1; maybe TRBD2 (5 bases). The CDR3 runs 14 residues. The germline gives CDR1 MNHEY, CDR2 SMNVEV (reference sequence). V was cut by 5 bases and J by 8 bases, with 16 bases left in between. CDR3 DNA sequence: TGTGCCAGCAGTCCAGAGGGTTTTGGGGATGAGCAGTTCTTC. It codes for CASSPEGFGDEQFF.

The chain couples TRBV12-3 or TRBV12-4 to TRBJ1-2; weak D call: TRBD1 (5 bases). The CDR3 has 13 amino acids. V was trimmed by 5 bases and J by 3 bases, leaving 10 bases between them. Here the CDR3 reads CASSPRGYYGYTF. The CDR3 nucleotides are TGTGCCAGCAGTCCGAGGGGCTACTATGGCTACACCTTC.

This rearrangement joins TRBV7-6 to TRBJ2-1, with 7 bases fitting TRBD2. There are 18 residues in the CDR3. CDR1 is SGHVS, CDR2 FNYEAQ, per germline. J gave up 0 bases and V 5 bases, and 13 bases lay outside the gene matches. CDR3 in amino acids: CASSLTPIAGVSYNEQFF. Here the CDR3 DNA reads TGTGCCAGCAGCCTAACTCCCATAGCGGGCGTCTCCTACAATGAGCAGTTCTTC.

The V and J genes are TRBV19 and TRBJ2-7; perhaps TRBD1 as D (5 bases). The CDR3 loop spans 14 amino acids. CDR1 is LNHDA and CDR2 is SQIVND in the germline V gene (reference sequence). V was clipped by 0 bases and J by 2 bases, with 8 bases between them. In DNA, the CDR3 is TGTGCCAGTAGTATAGATCAGGGCCCCTACGAGCAGTACTTC. It is translated as CASSIDQGPYEQYF.

The J gene is TRBJ2-5, the V gene TRBV25-1; 10 bases agree with TRBD2. Trimming cost V 3 bases and J 1 base; bases outside gene matches: 8. Germline-derived CDR1 and CDR2 are MGHDK and SYGVNS. CDR3 length: 17 amino acids. Written as DNA, the CDR3 is TGTGCCAGCAGTGAGGGAGTAGCGGGGGGACCCCAAGAGACCCAGTACTTC. As protein: CASSEGVAGGPQETQYF.

This clonotype was counted only a few times. The chain combines TRBV20-1 with TRBJ1-4; tentative D call: TRBD1 (6 bases). Trimming removed 4 bases from V and 3 bases from J, with 9 bases in between. This CDR3 has 13 residues. Germline V lookup: CDR1 DFQATT, CDR2 SNEGSKA (reference sequence). CDR3 DNA sequence: TGCAGTGCTAACAGGGTCGCTAATGAAAAACTGTTTTTT. It encodes CSANRVANEKLFF.

The chain joins TRBV7-9 to TRBJ2-5; weak D call: TRBD2 (6 bases). Germline CDR1 SEHNR, CDR2 FQNEAQ (reference sequence). This CDR3 region has 15 residues. Trimming removed 4 bases at V and 0 bases at J, with 12 bases between. The CDR3 DNA reads as TGTGCCAGCAGCTCTAATAGCGGAGACCAAGAGACCCAGTACTTC. Protein: CASSSNSGDQETQYF.

The genes are TRBV11-2 and TRBJ2-1; TRBD1 agrees at 7 bases. The germline V gene encodes CDR1 SGHAT and CDR2 FQNNGV. There are 18 residues in the CDR3. With V trimmed by 5 bases and J by 0 bases, 13 bases remained unmatched. The CDR3 DNA reads TGTGCCAGCAGCCGATCCGGGACAGACACTTTCTCCTACAATGAGCAGTTCTTC. Translated, it gives CASSRSGTDTFSYNEQFF.

This clonotype was seen ten or more times. The V gene is TRBV6-1, the J gene TRBJ2-1, with D perhaps matching TRBD1 (6 bases). The CDR3 length is 14 residues. Germline CDR1 MNHNS, CDR2 SASEGT. V was trimmed by 5 bases and J by 8 bases, leaving 16 bases between them. The CDR3 bases are TGTGCCAGCAGTCCCATAGGGTCAGGGGATGAGCAGTTCTTC. This translates into CASSPIGSGDEQFF.

At least ten counts were recorded for this clonotype. This sequence joins TRBV24-1 and TRBJ2-1; 11 bases match TRBD1. Looked up from germline, CDR1 is KGHDR and CDR2 is SFDVKD. The CDR3 spans 15 residues. Trimming removed 3 bases from V and 6 bases from J; junction bases left unmatched: 3. As DNA, the CDR3 is TGTGCCACCAGTGATGGGGGGACAGGGGGCAATGAGCAGTTCTTC. Protein product: CATSDGGTGGNEQFF.

CDR3 coding DNA: TGTGCCAGCAGCCCCCGGACAGGGAAGCGGTTCAATGAGCAGTTCTTC. It translates to CASSPRTGKRFNEQFF. The chain combines TRBV12-3 or TRBV12-4 with TRBJ2-1; 8 nucleotides line up with TRBD1. V dropped 6 bases and J dropped 6; count of bases not matched to a gene: 13. The CDR3 sequence is 16 residues long.